These 29 T cell receptor beta chains share one sample of origin, sequenced in a study of radiotherapy plus CTLA-4 blockade in lung cancer. Produced via immunoSEQ multiplex PCR; TCRdb's table is partial and in-frame only. The data contain 80,000 to 95,000 clones, less than 90% of them singletons. Specimen: peripheral blood, collected from a patient treated with radiotherapy plus ipilimumab. The receptor set was obtained from a human donor with non-small cell lung cancer who had stable disease on radiotherapy plus ipilimumab.

The chain combines TRBV5-1 with TRBJ2-1, with D hard to call. Germline lookup yields CDR1 SGHRS and CDR2 YFSETQ. This CDR3 comprises 16 residues. The germline V and J ends were trimmed by 0 bases and 3 bases, with 13 bases remaining between them. CDR3 protein: CASSLDWRRVYNEQFF. The CDR3 coding sequence is TGCGCCAGCAGCTTGGATTGGCGGAGAGTCTACAATGAGCAGTTCTTC.

V gene TRBV7-9 combines with J gene TRBJ2-7; D might be TRBD1 or TRBD2, each matching 5 bases. CDR1 is SEHNR and CDR2 is FQNEAQ in the germline V gene (reference sequence). V lost 4 bases to trimming and J lost 2 bases, with 15 bases between them. The CDR3 loop spans 15 amino acids. The CDR3 sequence is CASSYLPGRTYEQYF. The CDR3 DNA reads TGTGCCAGCAGCTATCTTCCGGGACGGACCTACGAGCAGTACTTC.

This clone has just one count. The chain carries TRBV2 and TRBJ2-5; D might be TRBD2 (7 bases). Germline loops: CDR1 SNHLY, CDR2 FYNNEI. The CDR3 is made up of 14 amino acids. Trimming pared 4 bases from V and 6 bases from J, leaving 15 bases between. The CDR3 DNA is TGTGCCAGCAGTGGTTGGGGGGGCCGGAAGACCCAGTACTTC. Amino acids: CASSGWGGRKTQYF.

The CDR3 loop is CAISEPTSGRTEAFF. Written as DNA, the CDR3 is TGTGCCATCAGTGAGCCGACCTCAGGGAGGACTGAAGCTTTCTTT. V and J are TRBV10-3 and TRBJ1-1; D may be TRBD1 (5 bases). Germline-derived CDR1 and CDR2 are ENHRY and SYGVKD. CDR3 length equals 15 residues. V lost 2 bases to trimming and J lost 5 bases, with 15 bases between them.

The chain joins TRBV27 to TRBJ2-1, with a weak D call TRBD2 (5 bases). In germline, CDR1 is MNHEY, CDR2 SMNVEV (reference sequence). The CDR3 covers 14 residues. Trimming removed 8 bases at V and 4 bases at J, with 15 bases between. In DNA form, the CDR3 reads TGTGCCAGCGGCTTGTCGGGAACATACAATGAGCAGTTCTTC. Translation gives CASGLSGTYNEQFF.

This clone is a singleton in its sample. The V call is TRBV2, the J call TRBJ1-5; TRBD1 agrees at 7 bases. Germline CDR1 is SNHLY and CDR2 is FYNNEI. The CDR3 has 15 residues. With V trimmed by 2 bases and J by 3 bases, 4 bases remained unmatched. CDR3 DNA: TGTGCCAGCAGTGAAAACAGGGGAGACAATCAGCCCCAGCATTTT. This sequence encodes CASSENRGDNQPQHF. The full variable domain, in which reference TRBV2 and TRBJ1-5 provide the parts outside the CDR3, is EPEVTQTPSHQVTQMGQEVILRCVPISNHLYFYWYRQILGQKVEFLVSFYNNEISEKSEIFDDQFSVERPDGSNFTLKIRSTKLEDSAMYFCASSENRGDNQPQHFGDGTRLSIL.

The V call is TRBV7-3, the J call TRBJ2-1; 8 bases match TRBD2. The V and J ends lost 2 bases and 6 bases, in that order; junction bases with no gene match: 3. The CDR3 runs 14 residues. Germline V gene sequence: CDR1 SGHTA, CDR2 FQGTGA. The DNA for the CDR3 is TGTGCCAGCAGCTTAGCGGGAGGCCCCAATGAGCAGTTCTTC. It yields the protein CASSLAGGPNEQFF. The whole variable domain, remainder taken from reference TRBV7-3 and TRBJ2-1, is GAGVSQTPSNKVTEKGKYVELRCDPISGHTALYWYRQSLGQGPEFLIYFQGTGAADDSGLPNDRFFAVRPEGSVSTLKIQRTERGDSAVYLCASSLAGGPNEQFFGPGTRLTVL.

The CDR3 sequence: CASPDRKRYSNQPQHF. The CDR3 DNA reads TGTGCCAGCCCCGACAGGAAGCGATATAGCAATCAGCCCCAGCATTTT. The rearrangement joins TRBV28 to TRBJ1-5, with D perhaps matching TRBD1 (6 bases). The CDR3 runs 16 residues. Deletions cut 8 bases from V and 0 bases from J, with 17 bases between. Germline V CDR1 and CDR2: MDHEN, SYDVKM.

The chain joins TRBV12-5 to TRBJ2-3; D unresolved. Trimming pared 1 base from V and 5 bases from J, leaving 10 bases between. Germline lookup yields CDR1 LGHNT and CDR2 FRNRAP. This CDR3 region has 14 residues. CDR3 nucleotide sequence: TGTGCTAGTGGTTTGGACCTCACGAGAGATACGCAGTATTTT. Encoded protein: CASGLDLTRDTQYF.

The chain employs TRBV10-3 and TRBJ2-5; D is perhaps TRBD1 or TRBD2 (5 bases each). This CDR3 has 13 amino acids. The germline gives CDR1 ENHRY, CDR2 SYGVKD. Trimming cost V 8 bases and J 5 bases, with 15 bases left between them. CDR3 protein: CAISGTVKETQYF. The CDR3 nucleotides are TGTGCCATCTCTGGGACGGTTAAGGAGACCCAGTACTTC.

This clone was found once. The chain is built from TRBV7-3 and TRBJ1-1; the match to TRBD1 covers 8 bases. CDR1 and CDR2 (germline): SGHTA, FQGTGA. The CDR3 contains 17 residues. After removal of 2 bases from V and 5 bases from J, the junction contained 13 bases not matched to a gene. The CDR3 DNA sequence: TGTGCCAGCAGCTTATACTCCACGGGCAGGGGGCGGACTGAAGCTTTCTTT. Its translation is CASSLYSTGRGRTEAFF.

V is TRBV19 and J is TRBJ2-7; TRBD2 aligns across 7 bases. This CDR3 contains 13 residues. The V gene end was trimmed by 6 bases and the J gene end by 5 bases; junction bases not matched to a gene: 7. Germline V gene lookup returns CDR1 LNHDA and CDR2 SQIVND (reference sequence). CDR3 coding DNA: TGTGCCAGTAGGCCAGAGGGAGGGCACGAGCAGTACTTC. Encoded protein: CASRPEGGHEQYF.

The V gene is TRBV4-1, the J gene TRBJ2-5; the match to TRBD2 covers 9 bases. Near its end, the DNA agrees better with TRBJ2-7, so the J call may be wrong. CDR3 length: 16 residues. Germline values: CDR1 MGHRA, CDR2 YSYEKL. The CDR3 here is CASSQPLSGSPYEQYF. CDR3 nucleotides: TGCGCCAGCAGCCAACCCCTTAGCGGGAGCCCCTACGAGCAGTACTTC.

This chain joins TRBV6-1 and TRBJ1-5, with 10 nucleotides matching TRBD1. The ends lost 7 bases at V and 6 bases at J; junction bases unmatched: 6. This CDR3 has 14 residues. Per germline, CDR1 MNHNS and CDR2 SASEGT. The CDR3 sequence: CASTTGQGIQPQHF. The CDR3 coding sequence is TGTGCCAGCACAACGGGACAGGGGATTCAGCCCCAGCATTTT.

CDR3 residues: CATNRGYDEKLFF. CDR3 sequence (DNA): TGTGCGACCAATCGGGGTTATGACGAAAAACTGTTTTTT. This chain connects TRBV28 to TRBJ1-4; D is uncertain. The CDR3 length is 13 residues. Germline V gene lookup returns CDR1 MDHEN and CDR2 SYDVKM.

This clone turned up a few times. The chain uses TRBV7-2 and TRBJ1-1; D gene ambiguous. Per the germline V gene, CDR1 is SGHTA and CDR2 is FQGNSA. Trimming removed 5 bases at V and 1 base at J, with 11 bases between. This CDR3 is built from 14 residues. For the CDR3, the DNA is TGTGCCAGCAGCCAAAACCGGGGGAACACTGAAGCTTTCTTT. Translating it yields CASSQNRGNTEAFF.

A few counts support this clone. J is TRBJ1-5 and V is TRBV27; TRBD1 matches at 7 bases. V was pared by 6 bases and J by 3 bases, with 8 bases of the junction left unmatched. The V gene's germline CDR1 is MNHEY and CDR2 SMNVEV (reference sequence). The CDR3 length is 15 residues. The CDR3: CASRNGQVLNQPQHF. The CDR3 DNA reads as TGTGCCAGCAGGAACGGACAGGTTCTCAATCAGCCCCAGCATTTT.

The chain uses TRBV7-9 and TRBJ2-5, with D uncertain. The V gene lost 5 bases and the J gene lost 2 bases, with 6 bases spanning the gap. CDR1 and CDR2 (germline): SEHNR, FQNEAQ (reference sequence). This CDR3 region has 12 residues. The CDR3 bases are TGTGCCAGCAGCAACACACAAGAGACCCAGTACTTC. It codes for CASSNTQETQYF.

The CDR3: CASSLGGNSNQPQHF. For the CDR3, the DNA is TGCGCCAGCAGCTTGGGGGGCAATAGCAATCAGCCCCAGCATTTT. This rearrangement joins TRBV5-1 to TRBJ1-5; D perhaps matches TRBD1 (5 bases). Per germline, CDR1 SGHRS and CDR2 YFSETQ. V was clipped by 0 bases and J by 0 bases, with 7 bases between them. This CDR3 contains 15 residues.

V and J are TRBV7-3 and TRBJ2-2; TRBD1 agrees at 8 bases. Unmatched junction bases numbered 9, after V lost 6 bases and J lost 3 bases. This CDR3 contains 16 residues. CDR1 is SGHTA and CDR2 is FQGTGA in the germline V gene. CDR3 sequence (DNA): TGTGCCAGCAGTCTTGAACAGGGGGTGGACACCGGGGAGCTGTTTTTT. Amino acids: CASSLEQGVDTGELFF.

V and J are TRBV7-9 and TRBJ2-3; D gene ambiguous. Germline V gene sequence: CDR1 SEHNR, CDR2 FQNEAQ (reference sequence). Trimming cost V 7 bases and J 5 bases, with 16 bases left between them. CDR3 length equals 14 residues. CDR3 in amino acids: CASTPPTTEDTQYF. CDR3 nucleotides: TGTGCCAGCACCCCACCTACCACAGAAGATACGCAGTATTTT. The variable domain in full, completed from reference TRBV7-9 and TRBJ2-3, reads DTGVSQNPRHKITKRGQNVTFRCDPISEHNRLYWYRQTLGQGPEFLTYFQNEAQLEKSRLLSDRFSAERPKGSFSTLEIQRTEQGDSAMYLCASTPPTTEDTQYFGPGTRLTVL.

V usage is TRBV27 and J usage is TRBJ1-6; no clear D. This CDR3 spans 14 amino acids. Trimming removed 4 bases from V and 5 bases from J, with 9 bases in between. Germline assignment: CDR1 MNHEY and CDR2 SMNVEV (reference sequence). The chain's CDR3 is CASSSSGDNSPLHF. DNA for the CDR3: TGTGCCAGCAGTTCTTCTGGGGATAATTCACCCCTCCACTTT.

The chain is built from TRBV9 and TRBJ1-2; D gene unclear. This CDR3 has 16 amino acids. CDR1 SGDLS and CDR2 YYNGEE come from the germline V gene. V dropped 0 bases and J dropped 0 bases, with 12 bases sitting between them. The CDR3 region has the DNA TGTGCCAGCAGCGTAGAGGGCAGAGCTACTAACTATGGCTACACCTTC. This encodes CASSVEGRATNYGYTF.

This clone was recorded only once. The rearrangement links TRBV30 to TRBJ2-5; possibly TRBD1 or TRBD2 for D (6 bases each). The CDR3 loop spans 12 amino acids. Trimming stripped 6 bases from V and 5 bases from J, with 13 bases between. Germline V gene data show CDR1 as GTSNPN and CDR2 as SVGIG (reference sequence). CDR3 sequence (DNA): TGTGCCTGTTCTAGAGGGGGGGAGACCCAGTACTTC. Its protein product is CACSRGGETQYF.

This chain uses TRBV19 with TRBJ2-2; 13 bases are a match to TRBD2. The CDR3 is 15 residues long. Trimming took 8 bases from V and 4 from J; bases not matched to a gene: 4. CDR1 and CDR2 from the germline V gene are LNHDA and SQIVND (reference sequence). CDR3 in DNA: TGTGCCAGTTCTGGACTAGCGGGGGTCACCGGGGAGCTGTTTTTT. It translates to CASSGLAGVTGELFF. Full variable domain (outside the CDR3, taken from reference TRBV19 and TRBJ2-2): DGGITQSPKYLFRKEGQNVTLSCEQNLNHDAMYWYRQDPGQGLRLIYYSQIVNDFQKGDIAEGYSVSREKKESFPLTVTSAQKNPTAFYLCASSGLAGVTGELFFGEGSRLTVL.

This clone has only one observation. The chain employs TRBV10-2 and TRBJ2-7, with a tentative D call TRBD2 (6 bases). The CDR3 sequence is 15 residues long. V lost 6 bases to trimming and J lost 4 bases, with 19 bases between them. From germline, CDR1 is WSHSY and CDR2 SAAADI. The CDR3 sequence: CASRPGPSAIYEQYF. The CDR3 coding sequence is TGCGCCAGCAGACCCGGGCCTAGCGCGATATACGAGCAGTACTTC.

The V and J genes are TRBV10-1 and TRBJ2-3; 14 bases are a match to TRBD2. The germline V gene encodes CDR1 WNHNN and CDR2 SYGVQD (reference sequence). The CDR3 runs 16 residues. Trimming took 8 bases from V and 2 from J; bases not matched to a gene: 6. CDR3 protein: CASGTSGGLITDTQYF. CDR3 DNA sequence: TGCGCCAGCGGGACTAGCGGGGGCCTAATCACAGATACGCAGTATTTT.

This sequence joins TRBV7-3 and TRBJ2-5; D is ambiguous. V gave up 5 bases and J gave up 5 bases, with 18 bases separating them. The CDR3 is 15 residues long. Germline V CDR1 and CDR2: SGHTA, FQGTGA. In nucleotides, the CDR3 is TGTGCCAGCAGCCAAGGCTCTTCCCCCCGGGAGACCCAGTACTTC. This gives the protein CASSQGSSPRETQYF.

The gene calls are TRBV5-1 and TRBJ2-5, with 7 nucleotides matching TRBD2. The CDR3 loop spans 15 amino acids. In germline, CDR1 is SGHRS, CDR2 YFSETQ. J was trimmed by 5 bases and V by 0 bases; bases with no gene match: 7. DNA for the CDR3: TGCGCCAGCAGCTTGGCTGCGGGGGTAGGGGAGACCCAGTACTTC. Its translation: CASSLAAGVGETQYF.